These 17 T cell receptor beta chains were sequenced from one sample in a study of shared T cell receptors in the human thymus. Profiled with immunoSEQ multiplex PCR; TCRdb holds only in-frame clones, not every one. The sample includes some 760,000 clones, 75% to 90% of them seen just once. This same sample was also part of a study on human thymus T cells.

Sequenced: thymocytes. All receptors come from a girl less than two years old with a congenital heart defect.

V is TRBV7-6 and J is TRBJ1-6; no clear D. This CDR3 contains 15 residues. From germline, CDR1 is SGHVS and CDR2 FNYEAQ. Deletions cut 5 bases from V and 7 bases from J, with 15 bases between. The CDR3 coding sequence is TGTGCCAGCAGCGCCGGGATCAAGGGAAATTCACCCCTCCACTTT. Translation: CASSAGIKGNSPLHF.

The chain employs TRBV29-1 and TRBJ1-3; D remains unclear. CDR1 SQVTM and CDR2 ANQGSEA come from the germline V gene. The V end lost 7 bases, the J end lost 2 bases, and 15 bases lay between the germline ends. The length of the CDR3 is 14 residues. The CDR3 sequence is CSAGWGKTGNTIYF. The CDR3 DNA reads TGCAGCGCGGGGTGGGGAAAAACTGGAAACACCATATATTTT.

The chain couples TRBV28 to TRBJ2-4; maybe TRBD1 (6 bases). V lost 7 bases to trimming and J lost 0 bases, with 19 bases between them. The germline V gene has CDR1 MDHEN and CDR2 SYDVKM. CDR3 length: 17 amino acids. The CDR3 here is CASTGRGYPLAKNIQYF. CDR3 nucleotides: TGTGCCAGCACGGGCAGGGGATACCCTCTAGCCAAAAACATTCAGTACTTC.

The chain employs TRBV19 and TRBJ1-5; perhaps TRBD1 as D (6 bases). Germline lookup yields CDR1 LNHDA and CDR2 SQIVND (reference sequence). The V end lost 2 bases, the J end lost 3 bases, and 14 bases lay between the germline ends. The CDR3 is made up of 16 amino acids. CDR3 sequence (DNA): TGTGCCAGTAGTATAAGGGTTCGGGGGGCCAATCAGCCCCAGCATTTT. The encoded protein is CASSIRVRGANQPQHF.

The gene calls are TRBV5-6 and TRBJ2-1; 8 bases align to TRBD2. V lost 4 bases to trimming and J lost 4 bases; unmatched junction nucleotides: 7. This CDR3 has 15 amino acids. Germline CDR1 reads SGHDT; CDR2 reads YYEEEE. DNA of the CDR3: TGTGCCAGCAGCCGGTTCTTAGCGGGATACAATGAGCAGTTCTTC. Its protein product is CASSRFLAGYNEQFF.

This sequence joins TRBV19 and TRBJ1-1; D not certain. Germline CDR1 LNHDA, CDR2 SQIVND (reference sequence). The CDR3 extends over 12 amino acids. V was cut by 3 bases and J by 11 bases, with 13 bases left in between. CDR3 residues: CASSIYAGLAFF. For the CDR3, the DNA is TGTGCCAGTAGTATTTATGCGGGCTTGGCTTTCTTT.

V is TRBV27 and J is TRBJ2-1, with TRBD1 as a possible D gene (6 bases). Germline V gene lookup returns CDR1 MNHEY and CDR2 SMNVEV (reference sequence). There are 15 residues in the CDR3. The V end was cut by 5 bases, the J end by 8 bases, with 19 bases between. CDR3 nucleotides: TGTGCCAGCAGTCCACCTACTACAGGGTTGGATGAGCAGTTCTTC. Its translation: CASSPPTTGLDEQFF.

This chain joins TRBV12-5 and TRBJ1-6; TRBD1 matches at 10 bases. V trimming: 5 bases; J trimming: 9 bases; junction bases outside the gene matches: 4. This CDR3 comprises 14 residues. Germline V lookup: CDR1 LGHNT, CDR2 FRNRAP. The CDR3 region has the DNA TGTGCTAGTGGTACCGGACAGGGGGGTTCACCCCTCCACTTT. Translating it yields CASGTGQGGSPLHF.

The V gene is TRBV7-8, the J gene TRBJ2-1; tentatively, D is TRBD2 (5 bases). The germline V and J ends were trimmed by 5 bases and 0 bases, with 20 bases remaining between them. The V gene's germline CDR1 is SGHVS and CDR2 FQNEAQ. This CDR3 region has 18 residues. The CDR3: CASSQLLVVPISYNEQFF. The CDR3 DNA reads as TGTGCCAGCAGCCAACTACTAGTTGTCCCGATCTCCTACAATGAGCAGTTCTTC.

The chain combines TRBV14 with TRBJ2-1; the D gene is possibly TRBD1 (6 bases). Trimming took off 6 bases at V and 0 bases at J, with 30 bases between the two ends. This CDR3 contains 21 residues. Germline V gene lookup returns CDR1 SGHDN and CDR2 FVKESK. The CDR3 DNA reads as TGTGCCAGCAGAAAGTCTCAGGGGATACAAGAATTTTTTCGCTCCTACAATGAGCAGTTCTTC. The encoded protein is CASRKSQGIQEFFRSYNEQFF.

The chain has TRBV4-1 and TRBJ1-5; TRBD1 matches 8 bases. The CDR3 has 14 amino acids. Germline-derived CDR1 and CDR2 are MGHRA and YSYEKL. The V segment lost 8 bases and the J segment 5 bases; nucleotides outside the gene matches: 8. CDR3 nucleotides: TGCGCCAGCGCCATGGACAGGGCATATCAGCCCCAGCATTTT. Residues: CASAMDRAYQPQHF.

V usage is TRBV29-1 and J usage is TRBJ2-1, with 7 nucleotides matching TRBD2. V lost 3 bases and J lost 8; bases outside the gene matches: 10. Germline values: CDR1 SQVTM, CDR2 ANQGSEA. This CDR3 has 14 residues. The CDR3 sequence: CSVDPYGTIDEQFF. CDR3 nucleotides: TGCAGCGTTGACCCCTACGGGACTATCGATGAGCAGTTCTTC.

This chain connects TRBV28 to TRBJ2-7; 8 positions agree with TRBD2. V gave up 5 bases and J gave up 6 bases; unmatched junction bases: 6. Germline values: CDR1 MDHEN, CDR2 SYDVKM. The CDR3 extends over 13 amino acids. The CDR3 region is CASSISGVSEQYF. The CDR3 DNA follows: TGTGCCAGCAGTATTAGCGGGGTTTCCGAGCAGTACTTC.

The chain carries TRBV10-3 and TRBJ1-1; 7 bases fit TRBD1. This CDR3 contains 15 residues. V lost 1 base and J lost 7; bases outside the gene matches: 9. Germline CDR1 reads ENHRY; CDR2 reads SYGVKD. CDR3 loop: CAISELGGGVDEAFF. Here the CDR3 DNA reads TGTGCCATCAGTGAGTTAGGGGGCGGCGTTGATGAAGCTTTCTTT.

The CDR3 nucleotides read TGCGCCAGCAGTCAGGGGAAGCCTGGCTACACCTTC. It codes for CASSQGKPGYTF. This rearrangement joins TRBV10-2 to TRBJ1-2, with D possibly TRBD1 on 6 matching bases. This CDR3 is built from 12 residues. Trimming took off 5 bases at V and 7 bases at J, with 11 bases between the two ends. Germline values: CDR1 WSHSY, CDR2 SAAADI.

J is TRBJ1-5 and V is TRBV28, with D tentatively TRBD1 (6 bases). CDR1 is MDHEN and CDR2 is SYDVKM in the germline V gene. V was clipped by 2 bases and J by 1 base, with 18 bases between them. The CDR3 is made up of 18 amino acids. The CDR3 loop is CASSLRYLRGASNQPQHF. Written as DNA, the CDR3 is TGTGCCAGCAGTTTACGGTATCTCAGGGGCGCGAGCAATCAGCCCCAGCATTTT.

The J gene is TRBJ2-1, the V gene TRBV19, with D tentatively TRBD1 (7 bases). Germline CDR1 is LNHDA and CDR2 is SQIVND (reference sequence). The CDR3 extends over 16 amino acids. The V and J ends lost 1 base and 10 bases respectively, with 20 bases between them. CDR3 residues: CASSIGFRGAWEEQFF. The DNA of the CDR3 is TGTGCCAGTAGTATAGGTTTCAGGGGGGCGTGGGAAGAGCAGTTCTTC.